This paragraph reports one T cell receptor beta chain. Sequenced by immunoSEQ multiplex PCR; TCRdb stores in-frame clones only, minus some. The sample includes 250,000 to 350,000 clones, 90% of them seen just once. This entry is derived from a study of blood T cell repertoires in COVID-19. The CDR3 spans 18 residues. V gave up 5 bases and J gave up 0 bases; unmatched junction bases: 11. Germline values: CDR1 KGHDR, CDR2 SFDVKD. V is TRBV24-1 and J is TRBJ2-3; 9 positions match TRBD2. Sequencing input: PBMCs or T cells enriched from blood (not recorded which). This clonotype was obtained from a woman aged 18-30 years with acute COVID-19. Here the CDR3 reads CATSGVAGVSSSTDTQYF. In nucleotides, the CDR3 is TGTGCCACCAGTGGGGTAGCGGGAGTCTCCTCTAGCACAGATACGCAGTATTTT.